This TCR beta chain emerged from a study of blood T cells in healthy people across ages (dated by TCRdb to the mid-2010s). Regarding the complete study: In model experiments, roughly one uniquely barcoded TCR beta cDNA molecule per two T cells was captured by template switching. To track age-related changes in TCR beta repertoire diversity, the study relied on deep sequencing normalized with unique cDNA molecular identifiers. Donors were grouped into four age groups: young (average approximately 16 years), middle-aged (approximately 41), aged (approximately 58) and long-lived (approximately 81). To avoid experimental bias, donors of different ages were randomly spread across the sequencing lanes. Using the same blood draw, the study looked at two additional independent replicas of 1 million unique cDNA reads for two donors, one aged 18 to 30 and the other aged 80 or older. General findings and caveats noted by the study authors: Since profiling was done on bulk unsorted PBMCs, naive and antigen-experienced compartments could not be conclusively compared. Total diversity estimates from one million sequenced T cells were considered lower bounds and underestimates. Compared with the aged group, more naive CD4+ T cells, fewer expanded clones and increased TCR diversity were shown by the long-lived group, suggesting age selection. As age increased, observed TCR beta diversity per million T cells dropped in a roughly linear way, and a significant reduction was already evident by age roughly 40. There was a strong correlation between observed TCR beta diversity and the percentage of naive T cells measured by flow cytometry. The CMV infection status of donors was not known, potentially confounding age-related changes in expanded clonotypes.

The receptor library was made with 5' RACE. Sequencing was performed on an Illumina HiSeq 2500. A second about 7 to 11 cycle PCR used a sample-barcoded 5' primer and a J-beta primer mix. A template-switch 5' adaptor carrying 12 random nucleotides introduced a unique molecular identifier onto each TCR beta cDNA molecule. Each sample yielded at least 2.5 million CDR3-containing paired-end reads. All of the RNA was converted into first-strand cDNA using the Mint cDNA synthesis kit, with a TRBC-specific oligonucleotide serving as the primer. Following uracil-DNA glycosylase treatment, all cDNA underwent a first 18-cycle PCR with the universal primers M1SS and BC2_uni_R. On the study's bioinformatics: For normalization, 1 million high-quality reads, each with a distinct molecular identifier, were randomly selected from each sample. Instead of being binned into consensus sequences, reads with shared molecular identifiers were discarded. CDR3 identification, clonotype clustering and error correction used MiTCR with a Q25 quality threshold and the strictest error-elimination algorithm. A nonparametric unseen species model with Euler transformation was used to estimate lower-bound total TCR beta diversity. Clones were called with MiXCR by TCRdb after fastp trimmed the public reads at Q25, and only in-frame beta chains were retained. Records with the same CDR3 protein are collapsed into one entry carrying the most frequent genes and DNA. TCRdb, not the original authors, processed these V and J calls. For this sample the table gives about 900,000 distinct CDR3 sequences, of which roughly 43% were detected only once. The top ten clones comprise around an eighth of the sample.

Systemically healthy Caucasian individuals from Russia, some 36 in total and aged about 6 to 100 years, were included as donors. Each donor gave about 9.7 milliliters of peripheral blood, drawn into EDTA-treated Vacutainer tubes. PBMCs were isolated by Ficoll-Paque density-gradient centrifugation, with at least 6 million obtained per sample. Trizol reagent was used to extract total RNA from the PBMCs, yielding at least 6 micrograms per sample. Naive CD45RAhigh/CD27high T cell percentages were measured by flow cytometry on a PBMC aliquot from every donor. This clonotype has a handful of counts. The target of this receptor is not known. Base qualities are missing; no much larger clone stands one base away. The CDR1 and CDR2 encoded by the germline V gene are SGHNT and YENEEA. V gives up 2 bases and J gives up 6 bases, and the segment between their germline ends measures 8 bases. The CDR3 starts with the cysteine, ends with the phenylalanine, and has 13 residues. The only DNA kept is the CDR3, 39 bases in frame from the first base.

The TCR originated in a man under 40 in good health. Specimen: blood. The chain employs TRBV11-3 and TRBJ2-4; the D segment may tentatively be TRBD1 or TRBD2, each giving 5 matched bases. CDR3 reads: CASSLTGTNIQYF. The DNA sequence is as follows: TGTGCCAGCAGCTTAACGGGGACAAACATTCAGTACTTC.